This record looks at one T cell receptor (beta chain) sequence and its context. The authors' processing: For nucleated cells, counts were estimated from reference gene primer amplification. The method was immunoSEQ multiplex PCR; TCRdb's version includes in-frame clones alone and lacks a portion of them. The V and J calls and clone size were taken over from that table, and D and trimming were inferred from the DNA. The sample yields tens of thousands of clones, over 70% seen once. These data are taken from a study of blood T cell repertoires in COVID-19. Study context: The samples span acute and convalescent COVID-19 from the United States, Italy and Spain. T cells, B-cell-depleted T cells, or PBMCs supplied cDNA or gDNA.

In germline, CDR1 is LGHNA, CDR2 YSLEER. Trimming pared 1 base from V and 9 bases from J, leaving 10 bases between. The CDR3 covers 14 residues. Sequencing was carried out using peripheral blood. The receptor comes from a man younger than 40 with COVID-19, enrolled during active disease. The chain employs TRBV4-3 and TRBJ1-6; D is possibly TRBD1 (6 bases). CDR3 sequence reads: CASSQAGEISPLHF. As DNA, the CDR3 is TGCGCCAGCAGCCAAGCAGGGGAGATTTCACCCCTCCACTTT.